Listed below are T cell receptor beta chains from one sample, sequenced in a study of T cell responses to AZD1222 COVID-19 vaccine. Assay used: immunoSEQ multiplex PCR; TCRdb lists only in-frame clones, some missing. The repertoire holds some 50,000 clones, with about 90% as singletons. Sequencing used peripheral blood, obtained 28 days after the second AZD1222 dose. The source of these receptors is an adult who received the AZD1222 COVID-19 vaccine. Both conserved end residues are part of each CDR3. D genes are given only for firm matches. Size is omitted from some rows. Given values are once, few, many or a class for expanded clones.

>TRBV18|-|TRBJ1-4|TRBD1
CASSPYHETGASKYEKLFF
TGTGCCAGCTCACCATATCACGAAACAGGGGCCTCTAAATACGAAAAACTGTTTTTT
>TRBV3-1/TRBV3-2|-|TRBJ1-2|TRBD1
CASSQGDRIHRSGYTF
TGTGCCAGCAGCCAAGGGGACAGGATCCACCGGAGTGGCTACACCTTC
>TRBV3-1/TRBV3-2|once|TRBJ2-7|TRBD1
CASNHRGSGSYEQYF
TGTGCCAGCAACCACAGGGGGTCGGGGTCCTACGAGCAGTACTTC
>TRBV7-9|-|TRBJ2-1|TRBD1
CASSLAGQAYNEQFF
TGTGCCAGCAGCTTAGCGGGACAGGCCTACAATGAGCAGTTCTTC
>TRBV6-6|-|TRBJ1-1|TRBD1
CASSPYTGTGSSRNTEAFF
TGTGCCAGCAGTCCCTATACCGGGACAGGGAGTTCTCGGAACACTGAAGCTTTCTTT
>TRBV29-1|-|TRBJ1-2|-
CSVEDRWDGYTF
TGCAGCGTTGAAGATCGGTGGGATGGCTACACCTTC
>TRBV28|-|TRBJ2-1|TRBD2
CASTPWTSGRADEQFF
TGTGCCAGCACCCCGTGGACTAGCGGGAGAGCGGATGAGCAGTTCTTC
>TRBV11-1|-|TRBJ1-1|-
CASSPKYPLMNTEAFF
TGTGCCAGCAGCCCGAAATACCCGCTTATGAACACTGAAGCTTTCTTT
>TRBV7-8|-|TRBJ2-5|TRBD2
CASSPAGREGFWETQYF
TGTGCCAGCAGCCCGGCGGGGCGGGAGGGCTTTTGGGAGACCCAGTACTTC
>TRBV1|-|TRBJ2-7|-
CTSSQLLAGGLSYEQYF
TGCACCAGCAGCCAGCTTCTAGCGGGAGGTCTCTCCTACGAGCAGTACTTC
>TRBV20-1|-|TRBJ1-1|TRBD1
CSASPGQGNTEAFF
TGCAGTGCTAGTCCGGGACAGGGGAACACTGAAGCTTTCTTT
>TRBV4-2|once|TRBJ2-1|TRBD2
CASSPIGLAGEGEQFF
TGTGCCAGCAGCCCTATCGGGCTAGCGGGAGAGGGTGAGCAGTTCTTC
>TRBV9|once|TRBJ2-7|TRBD2
CASSVTRAGDWDEQYF
TGTGCCAGCAGCGTAACCCGAGCGGGAGACTGGGACGAGCAGTACTTC
>TRBV19|-|TRBJ2-3|-
CASSTPTSGDTQYF
TGTGCCAGTAGTACCCCTACATCTGGGGATACGCAGTATTTT
>TRBV7-2|-|TRBJ2-7|-
CASSFGLGAYEQYF
TGTGCCAGCAGCTTTGGGTTGGGGGCTTACGAGCAGTACTTC
>TRBV30|-|TRBJ1-1|-
CAWSPGRPNTEAFF
TGTGCCTGGAGTCCAGGGAGACCGAACACTGAAGCTTTCTTT
>TRBV28|-|TRBJ2-1|-
CASRSPPTLTKWYNEQFF
TGTGCCAGCAGATCTCCCCCGACTCTGACCAAATGGTACAATGAGCAGTTCTTC
>TRBV7-2|-|TRBJ2-7|-
CASSLEGTGRHEQYF
TGTGCCAGCAGCTTAGAGGGTACAGGGAGGCACGAGCAGTACTTC
>TRBV29-1|-|TRBJ1-5|-
CSVGGRGNQPQHF
TGCAGCGTTGGTGGAAGGGGCAATCAGCCCCAGCATTTT
>TRBV28|-|TRBJ2-5|-
CASSSGTPPQETQYF
TGTGCCAGCAGTTCCGGGACACCACCCCAGGAGACCCAGTACTTC
>TRBV5-4|-|TRBJ2-1|-
CASSLNNEQFF
TGTGCCAGCAGCTTGAACAATGAGCAGTTCTTC
>TRBV15|-|TRBJ2-1|TRBD2
CATSSKRERVNEQFF
TGTGCCACCAGCAGCAAGCGGGAGAGGGTCAATGAGCAGTTCTTC
>TRBV7-9|-|TRBJ1-1|-
CASSLRGTEAFF
TGTGCCAGCAGCTTACGAGGCACTGAAGCTTTCTTT
>TRBV3-1/TRBV3-2|-|TRBJ1-6|TRBD1
CASSPSSGQGARGSPLHF
TGTGCCAGCAGCCCAAGTTCGGGACAGGGGGCGCGAGGTTCACCCCTCCACTTT
>TRBV19|-|TRBJ1-5|TRBD1
CASSILDRVVQPQHF
TGTGCCAGTAGTATTCTGGACAGGGTTGTTCAGCCCCAGCATTTT
>TRBV4-1|once|TRBJ2-7|-
CASSHLTGRSYEQYF
TGCGCCAGCAGCCACTTAACAGGGCGCTCCTACGAGCAGTACTTC
>TRBV30|-|TRBJ2-7|TRBD1
CAWSPDRDREQYF
TGTGCCTGGAGTCCCGACAGGGACCGAGAGCAGTACTTC
>TRBV7-9|once|TRBJ2-3|-
CASSLVSTDTQYF
TGTGCCAGCAGCTTAGTCAGCACAGATACGCAGTATTTT
>TRBV5-5|-|TRBJ2-1|-
CASSLAFMLASSYNEQFF
TGTGCCAGCAGCTTGGCCTTCATGCTGGCAAGCTCCTACAATGAGCAGTTCTTC
>TRBV2|once|TRBJ2-1|-
CARGTLANNEQFF
TGTGCCAGAGGCACCTTAGCGAACAATGAGCAGTTCTTC
>TRBV5-1|-|TRBJ1-4|TRBD1
CASSTGGVDEKLFF
TGCGCCAGCAGCACAGGGGGGGTGGATGAAAAACTGTTTTTT
>TRBV4-2|-|TRBJ2-5|-
CASSQEGSLPKTQYF
TGTGCCAGCAGCCAAGAAGGCAGCCTCCCGAAGACCCAGTACTTC
>TRBV11-3|few|TRBJ2-3|-
CASSSRGTGRTDTQYF
TGTGCCAGCAGCTCAAGGGGGACCGGTCGAACAGATACGCAGTATTTT
>TRBV2|-|TRBJ2-2|-
CASSEDGLREPGELFF
TGTGCCAGCAGTGAAGATGGTCTCCGGGAACCCGGGGAGCTGTTTTTT
>TRBV5-1|-|TRBJ2-3|-
CASSLDGSSDTQYF
TGCGCCAGCAGCTTGGACGGCAGTTCAGATACGCAGTATTTT
>TRBV19|-|TRBJ1-5|TRBD1
CASSIDRDQPQHF
TGTGCCAGTAGTATTGACAGGGATCAGCCCCAGCATTTT
>TRBV5-6|-|TRBJ2-1|TRBD2
CASSLVLAGYEQFF
TGTGCCAGCAGCTTGGTTCTAGCGGGTTATGAGCAGTTCTTC
>TRBV5-4|-|TRBJ1-2|TRBD1
CASSVDRVGYTF
TGTGCCAGCAGCGTTGACAGGGTTGGCTACACCTTC
>TRBV2|-|TRBJ2-1|TRBD2
CASSESLAGNEQFF
TGTGCCAGCAGTGAGTCCCTAGCGGGCAATGAGCAGTTCTTC
>TRBV6-1|-|TRBJ1-3|-
CASSERSGGRNTIYF
TGTGCCAGCAGTGAACGGTCAGGAGGTAGAAACACCATATATTTT